Below, one T cell receptor beta chain is given with its context. Its target is not known. The CDR3 length is 15 residues. The germline V gene has CDR1 MNHEY and CDR2 SVGAGI. V dropped 11 bases and J dropped 8; count of bases not matched to a gene: 16. These data are taken from a study of vaccination effects on CD4 cells after COVID-19. Sequencing used immunoSEQ multiplex PCR; TCRdb keeps in-frame clones, though not all of them. Of roughly 41,000 clones in the sample, under 70% were seen once. Under the ViraFEST assay, PBMC were stimulated with viral peptide pools so that antigen-specific CD4+ T cells expanded. Sequencing was performed afterwards. Subsequent to a culture period of approximately 11 days, CD4+ T cells were isolated. Previously uninfected by SARS-CoV-2, the vaccine recipients also showed negative nucleocapsid antibodies.

Sample: CD4+ T cells from PBMCs cultured with HCoV-OC43 spike peptides, taken before COVID-19 vaccination. The subset was: HCoV-OC43 spike overlapping peptide pool stimulation. The gene calls are TRBV6-5 and TRBJ2-1; 9 nucleotides align to TRBD2. This TCR was sampled from a human donor who received a COVID-19 vaccine. As DNA, the CDR3 is TGTGCCGAATCCGCTCGGCGGGGGGGCTCGGATGAGCAGTTCTTC. Its translation: CAESARRGGSDEQFF.